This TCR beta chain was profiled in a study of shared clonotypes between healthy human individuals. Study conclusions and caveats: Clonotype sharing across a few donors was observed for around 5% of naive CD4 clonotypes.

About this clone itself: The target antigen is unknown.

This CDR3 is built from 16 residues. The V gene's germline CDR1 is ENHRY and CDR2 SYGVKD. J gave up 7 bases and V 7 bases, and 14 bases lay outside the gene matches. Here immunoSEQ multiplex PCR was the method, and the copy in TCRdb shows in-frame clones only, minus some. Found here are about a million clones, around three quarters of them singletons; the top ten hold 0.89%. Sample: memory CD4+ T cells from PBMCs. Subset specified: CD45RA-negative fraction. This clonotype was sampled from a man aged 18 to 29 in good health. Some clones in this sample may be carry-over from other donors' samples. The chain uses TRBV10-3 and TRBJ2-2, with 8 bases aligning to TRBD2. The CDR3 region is CAITKSLSGSGGELFF. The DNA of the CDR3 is TGTGCCATCACCAAATCCCTAAGCGGGAGTGGCGGGGAGCTGTTTTTT.